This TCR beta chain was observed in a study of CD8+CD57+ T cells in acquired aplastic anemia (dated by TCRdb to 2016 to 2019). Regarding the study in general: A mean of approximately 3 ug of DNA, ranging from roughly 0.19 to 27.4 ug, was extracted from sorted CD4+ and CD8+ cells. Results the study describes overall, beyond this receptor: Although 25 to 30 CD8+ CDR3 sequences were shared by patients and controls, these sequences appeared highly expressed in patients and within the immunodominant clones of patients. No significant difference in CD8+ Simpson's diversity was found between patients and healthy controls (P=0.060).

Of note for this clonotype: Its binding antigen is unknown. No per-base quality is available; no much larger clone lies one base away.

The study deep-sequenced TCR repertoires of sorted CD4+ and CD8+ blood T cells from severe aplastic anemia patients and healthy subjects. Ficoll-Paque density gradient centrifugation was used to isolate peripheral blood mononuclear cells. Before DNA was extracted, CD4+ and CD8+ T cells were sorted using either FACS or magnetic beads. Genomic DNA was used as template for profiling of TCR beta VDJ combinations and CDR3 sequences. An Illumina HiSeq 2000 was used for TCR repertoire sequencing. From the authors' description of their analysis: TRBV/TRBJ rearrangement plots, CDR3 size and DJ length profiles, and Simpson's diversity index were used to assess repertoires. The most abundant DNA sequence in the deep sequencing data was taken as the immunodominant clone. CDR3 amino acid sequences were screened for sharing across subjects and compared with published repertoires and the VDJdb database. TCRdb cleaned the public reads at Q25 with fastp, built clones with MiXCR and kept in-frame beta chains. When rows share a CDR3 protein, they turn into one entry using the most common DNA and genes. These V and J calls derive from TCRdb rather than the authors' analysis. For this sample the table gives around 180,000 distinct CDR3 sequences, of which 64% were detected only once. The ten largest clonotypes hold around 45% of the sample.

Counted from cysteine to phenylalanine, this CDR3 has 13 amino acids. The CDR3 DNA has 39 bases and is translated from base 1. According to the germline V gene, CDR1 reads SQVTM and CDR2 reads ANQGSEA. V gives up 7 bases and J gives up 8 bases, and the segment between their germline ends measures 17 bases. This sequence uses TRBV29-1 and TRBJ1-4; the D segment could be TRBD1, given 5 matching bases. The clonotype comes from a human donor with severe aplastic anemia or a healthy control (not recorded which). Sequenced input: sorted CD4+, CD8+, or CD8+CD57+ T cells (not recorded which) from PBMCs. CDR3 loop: CSAAILRGEKLFF. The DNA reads TGCAGCGCCGCCATTCTACGGGGCGAAAAACTGTTTTTT.